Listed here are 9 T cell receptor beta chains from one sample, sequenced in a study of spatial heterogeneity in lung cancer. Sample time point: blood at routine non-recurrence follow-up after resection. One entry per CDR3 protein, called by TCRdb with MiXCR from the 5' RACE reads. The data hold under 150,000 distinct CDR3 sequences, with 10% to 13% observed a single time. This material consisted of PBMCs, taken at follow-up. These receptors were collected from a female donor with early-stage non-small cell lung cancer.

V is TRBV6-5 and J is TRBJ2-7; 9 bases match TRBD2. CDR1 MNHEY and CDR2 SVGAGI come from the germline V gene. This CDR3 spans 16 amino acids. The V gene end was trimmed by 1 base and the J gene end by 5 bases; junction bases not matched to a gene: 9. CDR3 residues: CASSYFTGAGGHEQYF. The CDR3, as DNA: TGTGCCAGCAGTTACTTTACAGGAGCGGGAGGCCACGAGCAGTACTTC.

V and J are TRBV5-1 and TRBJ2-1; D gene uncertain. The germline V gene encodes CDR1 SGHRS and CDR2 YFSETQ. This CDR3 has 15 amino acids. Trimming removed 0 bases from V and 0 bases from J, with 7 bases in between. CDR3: CASSLVGSSYNEQFF. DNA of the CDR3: TGCGCCAGCAGCTTGGTCGGTAGCTCCTACAATGAGCAGTTCTTC.

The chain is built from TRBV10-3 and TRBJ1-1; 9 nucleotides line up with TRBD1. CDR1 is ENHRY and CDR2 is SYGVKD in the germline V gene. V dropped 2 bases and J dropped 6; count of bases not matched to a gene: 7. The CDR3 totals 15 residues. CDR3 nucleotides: TGTGCCATCAGTGAGCCTGACAGGGGGATGGCTGAAGCTTTCTTT. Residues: CAISEPDRGMAEAFF.

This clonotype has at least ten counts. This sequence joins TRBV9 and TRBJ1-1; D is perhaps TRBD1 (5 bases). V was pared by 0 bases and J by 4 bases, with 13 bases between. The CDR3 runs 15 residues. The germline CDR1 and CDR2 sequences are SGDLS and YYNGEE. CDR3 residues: CASSVEVSRATEAFF. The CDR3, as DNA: TGTGCCAGCAGCGTAGAAGTCAGCAGGGCCACTGAAGCTTTCTTT. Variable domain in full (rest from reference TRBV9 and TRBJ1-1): DSGVTQTPKHLITATGQRVTLRCSPRSGDLSVYWYQQSLDQGLQFLIQYYNGEERAKGNILERFSAQQFPDLHSELNLSSLELGDSALYFCASSVEVSRATEAFFGQGTRLTVV.

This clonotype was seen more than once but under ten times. The CDR3 nucleotides are TGCAGTGCTAAAAGCCAATTGAACACTGAAGCTTTCTTT. This translates into CSAKSQLNTEAFF. The chain recombines TRBV20-1 with TRBJ1-1; no definite D call. Trimming removed 4 bases at V and 0 bases at J, with 9 bases between. Germline CDR1 is DFQATT and CDR2 is SNEGSKA (reference sequence). The CDR3 is 13 residues long.

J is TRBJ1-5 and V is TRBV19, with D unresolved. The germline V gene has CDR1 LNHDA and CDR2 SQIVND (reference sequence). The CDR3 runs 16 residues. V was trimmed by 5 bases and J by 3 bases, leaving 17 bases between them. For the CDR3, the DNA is TGTGCCAGTAGTGTTCGGGGAGGATACACCAATCAGCCCCAGCATTTT. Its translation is CASSVRGGYTNQPQHF.

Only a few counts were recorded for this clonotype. This CDR3 reads CATTGGGSYNEQFF. DNA for the CDR3: TGTGCCACCACCGGGGGGGGATCCTACAATGAGCAGTTCTTC. The chain carries TRBV24-1 and TRBJ2-1; TRBD2 matches at 8 bases. The germline gives CDR1 KGHDR, CDR2 SFDVKD. There are 14 residues in the CDR3. V dropped 8 bases and J dropped 1; count of bases not matched to a gene: 3.

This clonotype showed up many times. CDR3 DNA: TGTGCCAGCAGACCGACCGCCACAGATACGCAGTATTTT. Translation gives CASRPTATDTQYF. This chain uses TRBV14 with TRBJ2-3; D is unclear. In germline, CDR1 is SGHDN, CDR2 FVKESK. Trimming pared 6 bases from V and 2 bases from J, leaving 9 bases between. The CDR3 has 13 residues.

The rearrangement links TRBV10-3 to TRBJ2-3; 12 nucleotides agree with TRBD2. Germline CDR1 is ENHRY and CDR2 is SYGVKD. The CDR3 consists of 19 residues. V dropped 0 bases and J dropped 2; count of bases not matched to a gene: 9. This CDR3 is CAISESKGLAGEYTDTQYF. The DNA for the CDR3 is TGTGCCATCAGTGAGTCGAAGGGACTAGCGGGCGAATACACAGATACGCAGTATTTT.